This T cell receptor beta chain was documented in a study of OX40 agonist ivuxolimab in advanced cancers. Overall study: Patients with hepatocellular carcinoma, melanoma, renal cell or head and neck cancer made up the dose-escalation patients. Enrollees could have had prior anti-PD-1, anti-PD-L1 or anti-CTLA-4 therapy, which 40% to 45% had received.

About this clone itself: As yet, its antigen is unknown.

This table comes from immunoSEQ multiplex PCR, and its TCRdb copy is limited to in-frame clones, with some not included. Here the sample spans 25,000 to 35,000 clones, about four fifths being singletons. Findings and limits, study-wide: Expanded clones tended on average to be more numerous among CD8+ T cells than CD4+.

The CDR3 contains 12 residues. Deletions cut 1 base from V and 6 bases from J, with 6 bases between. CDR1 is SGHNT and CDR2 is YENEEA in the germline V gene. No patient had autoimmune disease or received systemic immunosuppression. The TCR sequence derives from an adult with an advanced solid tumor such as melanoma, head and neck, liver or kidney cancer. The specimen was CD4+ or CD8+ T cells sorted from blood, collected in a trial of the OX40 agonist ivuxolimab. The chain is built from TRBV11-3 and TRBJ2-5; D is uncertain. DNA of the CDR3: TGTGCCAGCAGCTTAGGAGTGAAGACCCAGTACTTC. It encodes CASSLGVKTQYF.